Described below is a single T cell receptor (beta chain) sequence and its context. At the DNA level, this CDR3 is encoded by other sequences in the same sample as well. The CDR3 consists of 15 residues. V shed 4 bases, J shed 2 bases, and the junction held 3 bases outside the gene matches. Germline CDR1 is SGHRS and CDR2 is YFSETQ. This sample is drawn from a study of blood T cell repertoires in COVID-19. As originally analysed: Reference gene primer amplification gave estimated nucleated cell counts. Measured with immunoSEQ multiplex PCR; TCRdb has only the in-frame clones, and not every one. That table is the source of V, J and clone size, and D and trimming were worked out from the DNA. The repertoire holds roughly 250,000 clones, with approximately 86% as singletons. Across roughly 25 US areas, participants ranged in age from roughly 18 to 95 years.

The source material was PBMCs or T cells enriched from blood (not recorded which). The rearrangement joins TRBV5-1 to TRBJ1-4, with TRBD1 identical over 9 bases. The TCR comes from a woman aged 35 to 49 with acute COVID-19. CDR3 in amino acids: CASSVQGATNEKLFF. As DNA, the CDR3 is TGCGCCAGCAGCGTACAGGGGGCCACTAATGAAAAACTGTTTTTT.